The sequence of this T cell receptor beta chain was determined in a study of blood T cell repertoires in COVID-19. The overall study: Sources were T cells, B-cell-depleted T cells, or PBMCs; the material itself was cDNA or gDNA.

Using immunoSEQ multiplex PCR, the repertoire was profiled, and TCRdb retains in-frame clones only, with some absent. The data show around 30,000 clones, about three quarters seen once. The material sequenced was peripheral blood. The TCR comes from a woman in her seventies with active or convalescent COVID-19.

The CDR3 sequence: CASSARSGLGELFF. The CDR3 DNA reads as TGTGCCAGCAGCGCCCGCTCTGGGCTAGGGGAGCTGTTTTTT. The chain links TRBV27 to TRBJ2-2, with D unresolved. The V and J ends lost 6 bases and 8 bases respectively, with 16 bases between them. Germline V CDR1 and CDR2: MNHEY, SMNVEV (reference sequence). The CDR3 runs to 14 residues.